The text below deals with one TCR beta chain. The CDR3 runs 14 residues. Germline CDR1 and CDR2: SEHNR and FQNEAQ (reference sequence). V lost 3 bases, J lost 9 bases, and 15 bases lay in between. The entry originates in a study of blood T cell repertoires in COVID-19. Overall study context: The origin of the acute and convalescent COVID-19 samples was the United States, Italy and Spain.

Per the original data handling: Quantification of nucleated cells was approximated via reference gene primer amplification. Generated by immunoSEQ multiplex PCR, the TCRdb table keeps only in-frame clones and is missing some. Clone size and the V and J calls come from that table; the DNA yielded D and trimming. The sample holds about 220,000 clones, 80% to 90% seen once. Across 20 to 25 US areas, participants ranged in age from about 18 to 89 years. Cohort assignment relied on participant-reported clinical history. Sequences were obtained from PBMCs or T cells enriched from blood (not recorded which). The source is a woman in her forties or fifties who had been exposed to COVID-19. The chain recombines TRBV7-9 with TRBJ2-1; a possible D gene is TRBD2 (7 bases). The CDR3 DNA follows: TGTGCCAGCAGCTTGGCCTCGGGGGGCGGTGAGCAGTTCTTC. It codes for CASSLASGGGEQFF.